One TCR beta chain is described in this entry. There is no known antigen for this receptor. The input lacks base qualities; no much larger clone sits a single base away. Instrument used: Illumina NovaSeq 6000. TCRalpha and TCRbeta cDNA libraries were built by 5'RACE with constant-segment primers, adding sample barcodes and unique molecular identifiers. Trizol reagent was used to extract RNA from every sample. The libraries were amplified in two PCR steps, and the second step added a second sample barcode and Illumina TruSeq adapters. The libraries were sequenced on an Illumina NovaSeq using 2 x 150 bp paired-end reads. The original methods were these. Demultiplexing of reads and collapsing into UMI-guided consensus sequences were performed with migec v1.2.7. With mixcr v2.1.11, UMI consensuses were aligned to TRA and TRB V and J templates and assembled into clonotypes. Clonotypes were classified as expanded or contracted when called significant by both edgeR and NoisET, with noise models trained on biological replicates. For edgeR calls, the thresholds were a false discovery rate-adjusted p below 0.01 and a log2 fold-change of 1. As an exploratory analysis of dynamics, PCA with hierarchical clustering was applied to max-normalized trajectories of the 1000 most abundant clonotypes. The CD4 or CD8 phenotype of responding clones was assigned using the separately sequenced CD4+ and CD8+ repertoires. The public reads were reprocessed in TCRdb via fastp at Q25 and MiXCR, keeping in-frame beta chains. Rows with one shared CDR3 protein collapse into an entry with the most common genes and DNA. The V and J calls follow TCRdb's processing rather than the paper's. The sample table contains around 200,000 distinct CDR3 sequences; only one count was recorded for about 20% of them. The ten largest clones take up 23% of the sample.

These data belong to a study of T-cell memory formation after mild COVID-19 (dated by TCRdb to the early 2020s). Describing the broader study: TCR sequence clusters from the two donors were largely donor specific. T-cell clones expanding and contracting after mild COVID-19 in a couple of donors were tracked by longitudinal TCRalpha and TCRbeta repertoire sequencing. Two young, previously healthy adult volunteers made up the cohort, one male and one female.

Broader findings and caveats from the paper: Contracting CD4+ clones were located mainly in the CM and EM memory subsets, whereas CD8+ clones were found to be enriched in EMRA. The second-wave clones that peaked on day 37 were not confirmed to be SARS-CoV-2 specific. The study included only a couple of mild cases, and larger cohorts that include severe cases with pre-infection samples were judged to be necessary. Some responding clones were detected in pre-infection memory, suggesting pre-existing cross-reactive memory T cells joined the SARS-CoV-2 response. Clones that contracted from day 15 to 85 showed balanced CD4/CD8 phenotypes, whereas a second wave of clones that expanded from day 15 to 37 leaned towards CD4+.

Ficoll-Paque density gradient centrifugation was used to isolate PBMCs. From the cysteine up to the phenylalanine, the CDR3 has a length of 16 residues. Of all the DNA, just the CDR3 is kept, 48 bases in frame from base 1. Sequences KGHDR (CDR1) and SFDVKD (CDR2) are obtained from the germline V gene. V is clipped by 0 bases and J by 0 bases, and the sequence between their germline boundaries is 10 bases long. The receptor was derived from an adult woman who had mild COVID-19 (a few samples of this study predate the infection). The sample titles of this study are shuffled in the database, so cell type and time point are left out; the donor was told from shared clones. In this chain, TRBV24-1 is recombined with TRBJ2-5, with the D gene not clear enough to name. The sample consisted of PBMCs or a T cell subset sorted from them (not recorded which). The bases read TGTGCCACCAGTGATTTGGGTTCCCGGAACCAAGAGACCCAGTACTTC. This encodes CATSDLGSRNQETQYF.